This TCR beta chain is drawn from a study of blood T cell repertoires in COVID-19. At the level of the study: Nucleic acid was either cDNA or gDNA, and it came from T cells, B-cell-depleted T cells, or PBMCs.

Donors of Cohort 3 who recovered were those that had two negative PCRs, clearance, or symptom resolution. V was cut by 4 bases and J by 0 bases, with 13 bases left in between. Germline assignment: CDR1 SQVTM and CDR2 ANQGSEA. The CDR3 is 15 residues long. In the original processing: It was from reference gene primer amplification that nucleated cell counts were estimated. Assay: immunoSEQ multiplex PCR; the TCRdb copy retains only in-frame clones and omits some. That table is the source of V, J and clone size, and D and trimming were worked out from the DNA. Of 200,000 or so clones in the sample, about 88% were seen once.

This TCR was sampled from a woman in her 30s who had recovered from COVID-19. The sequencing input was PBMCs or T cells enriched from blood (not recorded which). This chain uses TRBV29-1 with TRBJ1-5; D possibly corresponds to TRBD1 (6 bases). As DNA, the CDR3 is TGCAGCGTTGCCGGGACACCCGATAGCAATCAGCCCCAGCATTTT. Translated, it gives CSVAGTPDSNQPQHF. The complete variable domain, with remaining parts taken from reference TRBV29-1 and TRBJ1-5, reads SAVISQKPSRDICQRGTSLTIQCQVDSQVTMMFWYRQQPGQSLTLIATANQGSEATYESGFVIDKFPISRPNLTFSTLTVSNMSPEDSSIYLCSVAGTPDSNQPQHFGDGTRLSIL.